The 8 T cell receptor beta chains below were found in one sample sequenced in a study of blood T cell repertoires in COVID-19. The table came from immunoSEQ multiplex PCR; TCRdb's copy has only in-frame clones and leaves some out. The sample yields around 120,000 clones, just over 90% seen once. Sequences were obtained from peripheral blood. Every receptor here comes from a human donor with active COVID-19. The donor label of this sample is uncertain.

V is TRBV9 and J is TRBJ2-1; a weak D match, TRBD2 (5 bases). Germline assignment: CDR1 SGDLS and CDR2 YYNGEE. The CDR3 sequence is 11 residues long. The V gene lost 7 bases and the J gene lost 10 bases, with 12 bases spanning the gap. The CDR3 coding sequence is TGTGCCAGCTCGGGGATGAGCGAGCAGTTCTTC. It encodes CASSGMSEQFF. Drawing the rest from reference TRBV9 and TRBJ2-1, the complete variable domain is DSGVTQTPKHLITATGQRVTLRCSPRSGDLSVYWYQQSLDQGLQFLIQYYNGEERAKGNILERFSAQQFPDLHSELNLSSLELGDSALYFCASSGMSEQFFGPGTRLTVL.

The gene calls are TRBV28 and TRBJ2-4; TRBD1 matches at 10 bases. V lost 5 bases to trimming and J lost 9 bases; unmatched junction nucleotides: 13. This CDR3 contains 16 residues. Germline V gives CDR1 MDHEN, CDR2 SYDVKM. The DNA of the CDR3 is TGTGCCAGCAGTCCCCCGGGACAGGGGTTAATGGGCATTCAGTACTTC. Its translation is CASSPPGQGLMGIQYF.

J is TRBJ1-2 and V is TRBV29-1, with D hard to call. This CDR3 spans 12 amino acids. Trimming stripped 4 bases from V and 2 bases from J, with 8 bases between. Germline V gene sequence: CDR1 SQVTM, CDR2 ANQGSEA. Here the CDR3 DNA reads TGCAGCGTTGCGCAGTCCAACTATGGCTACACCTTC. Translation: CSVAQSNYGYTF.

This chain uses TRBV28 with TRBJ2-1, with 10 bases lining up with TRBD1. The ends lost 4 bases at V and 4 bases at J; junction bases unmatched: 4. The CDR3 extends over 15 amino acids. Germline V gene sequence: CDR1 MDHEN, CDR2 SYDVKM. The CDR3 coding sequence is TGTGCCAGCAGTTCCTGGGACAGGGGATACAATGAGCAGTTCTTC. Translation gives CASSSWDRGYNEQFF.

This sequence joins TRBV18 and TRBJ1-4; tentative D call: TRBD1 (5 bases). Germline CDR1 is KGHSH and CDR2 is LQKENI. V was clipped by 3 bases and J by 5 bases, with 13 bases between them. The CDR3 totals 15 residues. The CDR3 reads CASSPGGTVNEKLFF. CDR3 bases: TGTGCCAGCTCACCGGGAGGGACGGTGAATGAAAAACTGTTTTTT.

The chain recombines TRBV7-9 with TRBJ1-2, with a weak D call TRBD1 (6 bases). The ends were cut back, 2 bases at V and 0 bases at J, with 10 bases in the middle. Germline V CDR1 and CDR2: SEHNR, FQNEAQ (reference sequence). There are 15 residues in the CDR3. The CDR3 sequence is CASSLMDSPNYGYTF. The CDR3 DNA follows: TGTGCCAGCAGCTTAATGGACAGCCCTAACTATGGCTACACCTTC.

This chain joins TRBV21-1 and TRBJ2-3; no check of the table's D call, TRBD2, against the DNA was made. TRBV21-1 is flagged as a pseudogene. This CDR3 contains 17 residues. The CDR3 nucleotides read TGTGCCAGCAAGGGACTGAGCGGGGGGCTCCGCACAGATACGCAGTATTTT. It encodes CASKGLSGGLRTDTQYF.

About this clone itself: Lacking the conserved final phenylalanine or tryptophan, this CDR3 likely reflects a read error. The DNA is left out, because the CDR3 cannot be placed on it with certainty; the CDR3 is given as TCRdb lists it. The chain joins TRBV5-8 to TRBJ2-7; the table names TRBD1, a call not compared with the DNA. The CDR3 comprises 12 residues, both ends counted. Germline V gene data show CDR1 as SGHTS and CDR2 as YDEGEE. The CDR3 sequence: CASSLVGTGGAG.